The 16 T cell receptor beta chains given below trace back to one sample, sequenced in a study of blood T cell repertoires in COVID-19. Profiling relied on immunoSEQ multiplex PCR, and the TCRdb table lists in-frame clones only, not all of them. The top ten hold around 3.6% of the sample, which has 150,000 or so clones, around 80% seen once. Sequencing was performed on PBMCs or T cells enriched from blood (not recorded which). The receptor source for this set is a woman in her 50s in a cohort exposed to, infected with or recovered from COVID-19 (not recorded which).

This CDR3 is CASKTVTEAFF. The CDR3 nucleotides are TGTGCCAGTAAAACAGTCACTGAAGCTTTCTTT. The chain uses TRBV19 and TRBJ1-1, with D unclear. Trimming left V 7 bases short and J 4 bases short, with 7 bases between. Germline CDR1 reads LNHDA; CDR2 reads SQIVND (reference sequence). This CDR3 has 11 residues.

The chain carries TRBV7-9 and TRBJ1-1, with 8 bases aligning to TRBD1. V lost 4 bases to trimming and J lost 3 bases; unmatched junction nucleotides: 4. This CDR3 has 14 amino acids. In germline, CDR1 is SEHNR, CDR2 FQNEAQ (reference sequence). In DNA, the CDR3 is TGTGCCAGCAGCTCTAGACAGGGGTACACTGAAGCTTTCTTT. Protein product: CASSSRQGYTEAFF.

The chain employs TRBV28 and TRBJ1-5, with D possibly being TRBD1 (5 bases). Germline V gives CDR1 MDHEN, CDR2 SYDVKM. The CDR3 is 17 amino acids. Trimming took 5 bases from V and 2 from J, leaving 19 bases between them. The CDR3 nucleotides are TGTGCCAGCAGTCCTATCCCGGGAGGGGCGGGCAATCAGCCCCAGCATTTT. It translates to CASSPIPGGAGNQPQHF.

The CDR3 DNA is TGTGCCAGCAGCTTGGGACAGGGATCCTTTTATCAGCCCCAGCATTTT. Translated, it gives CASSLGQGSFYQPQHF. This chain joins TRBV7-9 and TRBJ1-5, with TRBD1 identical over 9 bases. The CDR3 covers 16 residues. The germline V gene has CDR1 SEHNR and CDR2 FQNEAQ (reference sequence). After removal of 3 bases from V and 5 bases from J, the junction contained 8 bases not matched to a gene.

The chain combines TRBV6-4 with TRBJ1-1; no clear D gene. The V and J ends lost 4 bases and 4 bases respectively, with 13 bases between them. Germline V CDR1 and CDR2: MRHNA, SNTAGT. This CDR3 has 14 amino acids. The CDR3 DNA reads as TGTGCCAGCAGTGTTCGGGAGGGTGCCACTGAAGCTTTCTTT. It codes for CASSVREGATEAFF.

The rearrangement uses TRBV5-3 and TRBJ2-7, with D possibly TRBD1 on 6 matching bases. TRBV5-3 qualifies as an ORF whose function is uncertain. The CDR3 is 15 residues long. Trimming removed 4 bases at V and 3 bases at J, with 17 bases between. This CDR3 is CARSPGETSRYEQYF. The DNA for the CDR3 is TGTGCCAGAAGCCCAGGGGAGACCAGCCGCTACGAGCAGTACTTC.

V and J are TRBV7-2 and TRBJ2-2; 9 bases match TRBD2. The CDR3 extends over 17 amino acids. Germline-derived CDR1 and CDR2 are SGHTA and FQGNSA. The V gene end was trimmed by 6 bases and the J gene end by 5 bases; junction bases not matched to a gene: 13. CDR3 sequence: CASRPTLAGGRTGELFF. The CDR3 DNA reads TGTGCCAGCAGACCAACCCTCGCGGGGGGGCGTACCGGGGAGCTGTTTTTT.

V usage is TRBV20-1 and J usage is TRBJ1-6, with 7 nucleotides matching TRBD1. The germline CDR1 and CDR2 sequences are DFQATT and SNEGSKA (reference sequence). Losses at the gene ends were 6 bases for V and 7 bases for J; bases not matched to a gene: 9. This CDR3 spans 14 amino acids. The CDR3 region has the DNA TGCAGTGCCAGTTACGGACAGGTCAATTCACCCCTCCACTTT. It specifies CSASYGQVNSPLHF.

This clone was seen a handful of times. The chain carries TRBV24-1 and TRBJ2-1; the D gene is possibly TRBD1 (6 bases). Trimming stripped 2 bases from V and 10 bases from J, with 8 bases between. This CDR3 is built from 12 residues. The germline gives CDR1 KGHDR, CDR2 SFDVKD. The CDR3 bases are TGTGCCACCAGTGATTCCGGGACAGAGCAGTTCTTC. Its protein product is CATSDSGTEQFF.

The CDR3 region is CAWSVPSRGKLFF. In DNA, the CDR3 is TGTGCCTGGAGTGTACCATCCAGGGGAAAACTGTTTTTT. The chain has TRBV30 and TRBJ1-4; D might be TRBD1 (6 bases). CDR3 size: 13 residues. Trimming shortened V by 0 bases and J by 10 bases, and 12 bases separated the two germline ends. From germline, CDR1 is GTSNPN and CDR2 SVGIG (reference sequence).

This chain's CDR3 is CSVERTGLNTEAFF. As DNA, the CDR3 is TGCAGCGTTGAGCGAACAGGCCTAAACACTGAAGCTTTCTTT. The genes are TRBV29-1 and TRBJ1-1; TRBD1 is a possible D gene (5 bases). The CDR3 runs to 14 residues. The germline V and J ends were trimmed by 3 bases and 2 bases, with 13 bases remaining between them. Germline V gene lookup returns CDR1 SQVTM and CDR2 ANQGSEA.

The chain combines TRBV11-3 with TRBJ1-3; 7 positions match TRBD1. CDR3 length: 16 amino acids. Germline assignment: CDR1 SGHNT and CDR2 YENEEA. Trimming at V came to 5 bases and at J to 0 bases, leaving 7 bases not matched to a gene. The CDR3 DNA reads as TGTGCCAGCAGCCTAAAGACAGGGACCTCTGGAAACACCATATATTTT. Translating gives CASSLKTGTSGNTIYF.

CDR3 loop: CASSQTGTGWTNEKLFF. The DNA of the CDR3 is TGCGCCAGCAGCCAAACCGGGACAGGGTGGACTAATGAAAAACTGTTTTTT. The chain uses TRBV4-1 and TRBJ1-4; 9 bases map to TRBD1. Trimming at V came to 2 bases and at J to 2 bases, leaving 6 bases not matched to a gene. The CDR3 contains 17 residues. Germline CDR1 reads MGHRA; CDR2 reads YSYEKL.

This chain joins TRBV2 and TRBJ1-6; 7 nucleotides align to TRBD1. CDR3 length equals 15 residues. V lost 6 bases to trimming and J lost 4 bases; unmatched junction nucleotides: 6. Germline-derived CDR1 and CDR2 are SNHLY and FYNNEI. As DNA, the CDR3 is TGTGCCAGCAGGGGCCAGGGGGATTATAATTCACCCCTCCACTTT. Protein product: CASRGQGDYNSPLHF.

V usage is TRBV19 and J usage is TRBJ2-5; 7 nucleotides line up with TRBD2. Trimming took 0 bases from V and 1 from J; bases not matched to a gene: 8. The CDR3 is made up of 17 amino acids. CDR1 is LNHDA and CDR2 is SQIVND in the germline V gene (reference sequence). CDR3 loop: CASSIDGRGDLQETQYF. CDR3 DNA sequence: TGTGCCAGTAGTATAGATGGACGGGGGGACCTCCAAGAGACCCAGTACTTC. Complete variable domain (other parts from reference TRBV19 and TRBJ2-5): DGGITQSPKYLFRKEGQNVTLSCEQNLNHDAMYWYRQDPGQGLRLIYYSQIVNDFQKGDIAEGYSVSREKKESFPLTVTSAQKNPTAFYLCASSIDGRGDLQETQYFGPGTRLLVL.

The rearrangement links TRBV18 to TRBJ2-7; possible D gene TRBD2, 5 bases. Germline V gives CDR1 KGHSH, CDR2 LQKENI. The CDR3 sequence is 13 residues long. Trimming removed 1 base at V and 2 bases at J, with 6 bases between. This CDR3 is CASSPRETYEQYF. For the CDR3, the DNA is TGTGCCAGCTCACCACGGGAGACCTACGAGCAGTACTTC.